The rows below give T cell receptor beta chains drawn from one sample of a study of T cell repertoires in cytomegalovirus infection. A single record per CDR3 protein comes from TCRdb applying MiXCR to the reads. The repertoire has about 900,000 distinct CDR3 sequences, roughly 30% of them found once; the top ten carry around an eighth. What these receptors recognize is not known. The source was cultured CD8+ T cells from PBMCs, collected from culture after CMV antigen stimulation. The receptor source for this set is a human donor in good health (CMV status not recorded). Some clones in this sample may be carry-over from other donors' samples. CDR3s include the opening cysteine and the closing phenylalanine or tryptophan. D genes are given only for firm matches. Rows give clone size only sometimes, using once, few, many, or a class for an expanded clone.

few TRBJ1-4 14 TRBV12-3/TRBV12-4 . CASSTGQSYEKLFF TGTGCCAGCAGTACCGGACAGAGCTATGAAAAACTGTTTTTT
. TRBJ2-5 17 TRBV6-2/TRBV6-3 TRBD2 CASSYDASGVFQETQYF TGTGCCAGCAGTTATGATGCTAGCGGGGTTTTCCAAGAGACCCAGTACTTC
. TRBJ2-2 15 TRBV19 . CASSILLGYTGELFF TGTGCCAGTAGTATCCTATTAGGGTACACCGGGGAGCTGTTTTTT
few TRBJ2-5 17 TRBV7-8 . CASSSPGRTENQETQYF TGTGCCAGCAGCTCCCCAGGAAGGACAGAGAACCAAGAGACCCAGTACTTC
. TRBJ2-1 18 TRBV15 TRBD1 CATSRQPRRDRTYNEQFF TGTGCCACCAGCAGACAACCCCGCCGGGACAGGACCTACAATGAGCAGTTCTTC
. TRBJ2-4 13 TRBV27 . CASRQGSKNIQYF TGTGCCAGTCGGCAGGGGAGCAAAAACATTCAGTACTTC
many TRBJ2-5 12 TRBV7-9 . CASSSRRETQYF TGTGCCAGCAGCTCCCGTAGGGAGACCCAGTACTTC
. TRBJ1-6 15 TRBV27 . CASSSPPQYNSPLHF TGTGCCAGCAGTTCGCCCCCACAGTATAATTCACCCCTCCACTTT
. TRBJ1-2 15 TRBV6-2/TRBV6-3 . CASSYSATPTYGYTF TGTGCCAGCAGTTACTCGGCTACACCTACCTATGGCTACACCTTC
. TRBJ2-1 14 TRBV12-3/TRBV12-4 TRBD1 CANRDRMIHNEQFF TGTGCCAACAGGGACAGGATGATTCACAATGAGCAGTTCTTC
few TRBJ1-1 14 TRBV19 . CASSAGPMNTEAFF TGTGCCAGTAGCGCGGGCCCCATGAACACTGAAGCTTTCTTT
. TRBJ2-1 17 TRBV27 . CASSLTPRGSSYNEQFF TGTGCCAGCAGTTTAACACCAAGGGGGAGCTCCTACAATGAGCAGTTCTTC
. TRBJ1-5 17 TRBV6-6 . CASSSAHGPGSNQPQHF TGTGCCAGCAGCTCAGCTCATGGGCCGGGCAGCAATCAGCCCCAGCATTTT
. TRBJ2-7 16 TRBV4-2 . CASSNPTKDLRDEQYF TGTGCCAGCAGCAACCCGACAAAGGACTTGCGGGATGAGCAGTACTTC
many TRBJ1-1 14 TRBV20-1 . CSASREDMNTEAFF TGCAGTGCTAGCCGGGAGGATATGAACACTGAAGCTTTCTTT
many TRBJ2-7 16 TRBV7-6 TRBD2 CASSIGTSGGANEQYF TGTGCCAGCAGCATCGGGACTAGCGGGGGGGCCAACGAGCAGTACTTC
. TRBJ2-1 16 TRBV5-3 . CARISGRTEEYNEQFF TGTGCCAGAATCTCGGGGCGGACCGAAGAATACAATGAGCAGTTCTTC
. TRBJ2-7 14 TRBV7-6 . CASSPRQSSYEQYF TGTGCCAGCAGCCCGAGACAGAGCTCCTACGAGCAGTACTTC
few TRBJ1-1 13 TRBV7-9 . CASSLGDLGGAFF TGTGCCAGCAGCTTAGGGGATCTCGGGGGAGCTTTCTTT
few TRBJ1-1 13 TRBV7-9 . CASSPWDFLGAFF TGTGCCAGCAGCCCCTGGGACTTTCTTGGAGCTTTCTTT
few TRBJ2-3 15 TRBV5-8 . CASSLEGRATDTQYF TGTGCCAGCAGCTTGGAGGGACGTGCAACAGATACGCAGTATTTT
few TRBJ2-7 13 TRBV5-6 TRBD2 CASSSTSGDEQYF TGTGCCAGCAGTTCCACTAGCGGGGACGAGCAGTACTTC
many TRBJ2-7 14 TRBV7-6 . CASSEEYGTYEQYF TGTGCCAGCAGCGAAGAATACGGGACCTACGAGCAGTACTTC
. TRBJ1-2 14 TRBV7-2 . CASSLDSGEYGYTF TGTGCCAGCAGCTTAGATTCAGGGGAGTATGGCTACACCTTC
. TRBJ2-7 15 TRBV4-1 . CASSRSMGQAYEQYF TGCGCCAGCAGTCGCTCCATGGGGCAGGCCTACGAGCAGTACTTC
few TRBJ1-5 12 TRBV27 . CASSSPSQPQHF TGTGCCAGCAGTTCCCCGAGTCAGCCCCAGCATTTT
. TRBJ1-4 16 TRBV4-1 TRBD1 CASSQAVLDRGEKLFF TGCGCCAGCAGCCAAGCAGTTTTGGACAGGGGAGAAAAACTGTTTTTT
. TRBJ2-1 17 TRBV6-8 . CASSYSRASGAYNEQFF TGTGCCAGCAGTTACTCGCGGGCATCAGGAGCCTACAATGAGCAGTTCTTC
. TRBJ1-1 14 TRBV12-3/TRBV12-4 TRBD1 CASRYTGGATEAFF TGTGCCAGCAGGTACACAGGGGGCGCGACTGAAGCTTTCTTT
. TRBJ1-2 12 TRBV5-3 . CATDFIGYGYTF TGTGCCACCGATTTTATCGGCTATGGCTACACCTTC
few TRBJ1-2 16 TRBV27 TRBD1 CASSLSPGGRPYGYTF TGTGCCAGCAGCCTCTCCCCAGGGGGCCGTCCCTATGGCTACACCTTC
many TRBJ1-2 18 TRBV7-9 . CASSTTHRGLTFWGGYTF TGTGCCAGCAGCACTACTCATAGGGGACTCACCTTTTGGGGTGGCTACACCTTC
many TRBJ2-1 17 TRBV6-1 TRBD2 CASSEATRTSRYNEQFF TGTGCCAGCAGTGAAGCAACTCGGACTAGTCGATACAATGAGCAGTTCTTC